This paragraph reports one T cell receptor beta chain. Original data processing: Reference gene primer amplification yielded estimated nucleated cell counts. The repertoire was sequenced with immunoSEQ multiplex PCR; TCRdb's copy has only in-frame clones and lacks some. D and trimming come from the DNA, and the V and J calls and clone size come from that table. The data contain about 28,000 clones, 85% of them singletons. The CDR3 contains 15 residues. The germline gives CDR1 SGHVS, CDR2 FQNEAQ. J lost 5 bases, V lost 1 base, and 6 bases had no gene match. This record belongs to a study of blood T cell repertoires in COVID-19. Study background: There were acute and convalescent COVID-19 samples, and they came from the United States, Italy and Spain. T cells, B-cell-depleted T cells, or PBMCs provided the cDNA or gDNA that served as material.

V and J are TRBV7-8 and TRBJ2-7; 9 nucleotides align to TRBD2. The sample taken for sequencing was peripheral blood. The sequence derives from a human donor in a cohort sampled during active COVID-19. In DNA, the CDR3 is TGTGCCAGCAGCTTAGGCGGGGGGGTCATCCACGAGCAGTACTTC. It specifies CASSLGGGVIHEQYF.